What follows are 8 T cell receptor beta chains derived from one specimen sequenced in a study of blood T cells in healthy people across ages (dated by TCRdb to the mid-2010s). The library was built by means of 5' RACE. Reads for this sample came from an Illumina HiSeq 2500. A second roughly 6 to 12 cycle PCR used a sample-barcoded 5' primer and a J-beta primer mix. In-frame beta chains were kept once TCRdb had trimmed the public reads at Q25 with fastp and called clones with MiXCR. Under each unique CDR3 protein, matching rows form one entry showing the most common genes and DNA. The sample table records about 770,000 distinct CDR3 sequences; approximately 44% of these occur just once. Of the sample, about a fifth is held by the ten largest clones. Sequences were obtained from blood. The receptors derive from a man aged 60-69 years in good health.

This clonotype was detected ten times or more. The V and J genes are TRBV27 and TRBJ1-2; D remains unclear. Trimming removed 7 bases at V and 2 bases at J, with 14 bases between. The germline V gene encodes CDR1 MNHEY and CDR2 SMNVEV (reference sequence). The length of the CDR3 is 14 residues. CDR3 residues: CASTTLVGNYGYTF. The DNA for the CDR3 is TGTGCCAGCACCACCCTAGTGGGGAACTATGGCTACACCTTC.

This clonotype came up once. The CDR3 sequence is CASSLEPISNQPQHF. In DNA form, the CDR3 reads TGTGCCAGCTCACTTGAGCCCATCAGCAATCAGCCCCAGCATTTT. This rearrangement joins TRBV18 to TRBJ1-5; no definite D call. V was clipped by 4 bases and J by 1 base, with 11 bases between them. Germline assignment: CDR1 KGHSH and CDR2 LQKENI. The CDR3 loop spans 15 amino acids. The full variable domain, completed using reference TRBV18 and TRBJ1-5, is NAGVMQNPRHLVRRRGQEARLRCSPMKGHSHVYWYRQLPEEGLKFMVYLQKENIIDESGMPKERFSAEFPKEGPSILRIQQVVRGDSAAYFCASSLEPISNQPQHFGDGTRLSIL.

This clonotype came up once. The chain uses TRBV11-3 and TRBJ2-1; D possibly corresponds to TRBD1 (5 bases). From germline, CDR1 is SGHNT and CDR2 YENEEA. V lost 0 bases, J lost 3 bases, and 9 bases lay in between. CDR3 length equals 15 residues. CDR3 sequence reads: CASSLESDSYNEQFF. In DNA form, the CDR3 reads TGTGCCAGCAGCTTAGAGTCCGACAGCTACAATGAGCAGTTCTTC. The whole variable domain, remainder taken from reference TRBV11-3 and TRBJ2-1, is EAGVVQSPRYKIIEKKQPVAFWCNPISGHNTLYWYLQNLGQGPELLIRYENEEAVDDSQLPKDRFSAERLKGVDSTLKIQPAELGDSAVYLCASSLESDSYNEQFFGPGTRLTVL.

This chain uses TRBV5-1 with TRBJ1-2; D is possibly TRBD1 (6 bases). Trimming pared 0 bases from V and 8 bases from J, leaving 11 bases between. Per germline, CDR1 SGHRS and CDR2 YFSETQ. The CDR3 has 13 amino acids. DNA of the CDR3: TGCGCCAGCAGCTTGGGGACAGATGGGGGCTACACCTTC. Protein sequence: CASSLGTDGGYTF.

The sample holds a few counts of this clonotype. The chain combines TRBV9 with TRBJ2-3; possibly TRBD2 for D (6 bases). The germline V gene encodes CDR1 SGDLS and CDR2 YYNGEE. The CDR3 is made up of 17 amino acids. Trimming pared 4 bases from V and 1 base from J, leaving 19 bases between. As DNA, the CDR3 is TGTGCCAGCAGCTCAGGGACTGAGCCCGGGGGCACAGATACGCAGTATTTT. Translated, it gives CASSSGTEPGGTDTQYF.

This clonotype appeared a few times. The chain links TRBV5-1 to TRBJ2-7; 8 bases align to TRBD1. CDR3 size: 14 residues. Per germline, CDR1 SGHRS and CDR2 YFSETQ. V was clipped by 6 bases and J by 5 bases; unmatched bases: 10. The CDR3: CASMPGTGGDEQYF. CDR3 nucleotides: TGCGCCAGCATGCCCGGGACAGGTGGCGACGAGCAGTACTTC.

The CDR3 spells CATNPLSGGSYNEQFF. CDR3 in DNA: TGTGCCACCAACCCACTTAGCGGGGGCAGCTACAATGAGCAGTTCTTC. This chain connects TRBV6-2 or TRBV6-3 to TRBJ2-1; 9 bases line up with TRBD2. The CDR3 totals 16 residues. CDR1 and CDR2 from the germline V gene are MNHEY and SVGEGT. Losses at the gene ends were 10 bases for V and 3 bases for J; bases not matched to a gene: 13.

The rearrangement uses TRBV28 and TRBJ2-3, with TRBD2 matching 9 bases. Germline lookup yields CDR1 MDHEN and CDR2 SYDVKM. This CDR3 is 16 amino acids long. V shed 1 base, J shed 2 bases, and the junction held 4 bases outside the gene matches. CDR3 protein: CASSLFASGDTDTQYF. The CDR3 DNA reads as TGTGCCAGCAGTTTATTCGCTAGCGGGGACACAGATACGCAGTATTTT.